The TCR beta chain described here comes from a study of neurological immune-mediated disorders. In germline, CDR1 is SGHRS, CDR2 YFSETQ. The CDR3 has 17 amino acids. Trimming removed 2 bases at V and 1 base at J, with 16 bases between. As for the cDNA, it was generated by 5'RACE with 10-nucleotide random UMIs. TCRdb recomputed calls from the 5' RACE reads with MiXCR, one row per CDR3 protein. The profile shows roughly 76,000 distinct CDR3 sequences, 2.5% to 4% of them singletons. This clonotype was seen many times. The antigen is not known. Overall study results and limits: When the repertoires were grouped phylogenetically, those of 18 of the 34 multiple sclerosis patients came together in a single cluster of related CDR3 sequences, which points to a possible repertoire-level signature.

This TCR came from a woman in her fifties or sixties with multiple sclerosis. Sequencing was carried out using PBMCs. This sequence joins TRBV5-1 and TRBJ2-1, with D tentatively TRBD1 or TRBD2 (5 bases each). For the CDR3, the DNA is TGCGCCAGCAGCTTCCCAAGAGGGGCGGTATCCTACAATGAGCAGTTCTTC. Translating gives CASSFPRGAVSYNEQFF.